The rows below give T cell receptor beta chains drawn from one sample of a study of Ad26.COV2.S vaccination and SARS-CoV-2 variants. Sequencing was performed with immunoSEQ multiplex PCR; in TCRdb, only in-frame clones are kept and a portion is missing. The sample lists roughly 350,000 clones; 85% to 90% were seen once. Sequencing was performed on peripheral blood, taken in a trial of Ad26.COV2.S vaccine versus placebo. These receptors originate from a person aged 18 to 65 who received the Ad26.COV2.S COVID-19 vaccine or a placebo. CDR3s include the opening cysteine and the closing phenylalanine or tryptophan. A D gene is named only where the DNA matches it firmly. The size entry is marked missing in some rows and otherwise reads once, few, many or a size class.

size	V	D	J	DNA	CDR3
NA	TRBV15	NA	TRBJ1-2	TGTGCCACCAGCAGAGATAGAGGCCCGGCAGGGCACTATGGCTACACCTTC	CATSRDRGPAGHYGYTF
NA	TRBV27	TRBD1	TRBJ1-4	TGTGCCAGCAGAGACAGGGAGGATGAAAAACTGTTTTTT	CASRDREDEKLFF
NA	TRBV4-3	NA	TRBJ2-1	TGCGCCAGCAGCCATACGAATGACCAGGGGAATGAGCAGTTCTTC	CASSHTNDQGNEQFF
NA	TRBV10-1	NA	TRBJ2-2	TGCGCCAGCAGTGACCTCGGGGAAACCGGGGAGCTGTTTTTT	CASSDLGETGELFF
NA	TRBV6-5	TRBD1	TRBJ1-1	TGTGCCAGCAGCAGGGGGCTGAACACTGAAGCTTTCTTT	CASSRGLNTEAFF
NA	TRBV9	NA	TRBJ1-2	TGTGCCAGCAGCGAGCACGGGGTCCTCAACTATGGCTACACCTTC	CASSEHGVLNYGYTF
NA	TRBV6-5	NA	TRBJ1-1	TGTGCCAGCAGGAACAGGCCCACGGACACTGAAGCTTTCTTT	CASRNRPTDTEAFF
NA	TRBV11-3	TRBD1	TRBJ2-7	TGTGCCAGCAGTCCCGGGGGGACAGGGCGCTACGAGCAGTACTTC	CASSPGGTGRYEQYF
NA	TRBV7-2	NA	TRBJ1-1	TGTGCCAGCAGCAGCTTAGGGGCTGACAACACTGAAGCTTTCTTT	CASSSLGADNTEAFF
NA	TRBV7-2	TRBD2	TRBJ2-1	TGTGCCAGCAGCACTAGCGGGGGGGTGAGTGAGCAGTTCTTC	CASSTSGGVSEQFF
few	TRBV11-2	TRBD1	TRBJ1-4	TGTGCCAGCAGCGGATTGACAGGGTTTAATGAAAAACTGTTTTTT	CASSGLTGFNEKLFF
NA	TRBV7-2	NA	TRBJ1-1	TGTGCCAGCAGCCCGACACAGAACACTGAAGCTTTCTTT	CASSPTQNTEAFF
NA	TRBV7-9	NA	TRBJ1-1	TGTGCCAGCAGCCCGACTGGGAGGGGCACTGAAGCTTTCTTT	CASSPTGRGTEAFF
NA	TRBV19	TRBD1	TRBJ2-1	TGTGCCAGTAGTACTCCGGGACAGCCCCTCAATGAGCAGTTCTTC	CASSTPGQPLNEQFF
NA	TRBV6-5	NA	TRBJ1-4	TGTGCCAGCAACCTGGACAGTAGCGAAAAACTGTTTTTT	CASNLDSSEKLFF
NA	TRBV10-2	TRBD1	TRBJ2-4	TGCGCCAGTAACCACAGGGGATTAGCCAAAAACATTCAGTACTTC	CASNHRGLAKNIQYF
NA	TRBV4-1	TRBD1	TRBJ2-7	TGCGCCAGCAGCGGGACAGTAAGGGCCGACGAGCAGTACTTC	CASSGTVRADEQYF
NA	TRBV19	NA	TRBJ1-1	TGTGCCAGTAGTATCGGGGGCCTGGGCACTGAAGCTTTCTTT	CASSIGGLGTEAFF
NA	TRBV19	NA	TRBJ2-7	TGTGCCAGTAGTATGAAGTATGGTGTGGGGACTGTGAACGAGCAGTACTTC	CASSMKYGVGTVNEQYF
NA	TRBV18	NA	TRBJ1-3	TGTGCCAGCTCACCGATTTCGGGCTCTGGAAACACCATATATTTT	CASSPISGSGNTIYF
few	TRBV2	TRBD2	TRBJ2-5	TGTGCCAGCAGTGGGGAGCGGGGGGGACAAGAGACCCAGTACTTC	CASSGERGGQETQYF
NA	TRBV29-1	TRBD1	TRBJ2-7	TGCAGCGTATCGACGGGACAGGGTTACGAGCAGTACTTC	CSVSTGQGYEQYF
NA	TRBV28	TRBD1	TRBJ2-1	TGTGCCAGCAGTCTTGTGGACAGGGACAATGAGCAGTTCTTC	CASSLVDRDNEQFF
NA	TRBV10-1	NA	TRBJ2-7	TGCGCCAGCAGTGAGAACCGGGTGGACGAGCAGTACTTC	CASSENRVDEQYF
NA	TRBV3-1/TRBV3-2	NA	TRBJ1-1	TGTGCCAGCAGGGGGAACGCGGAGGGCACTGAAGCTTTCTTT	CASRGNAEGTEAFF
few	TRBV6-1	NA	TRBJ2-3	TGTGCCAGCAGTGAAGCAGCGCGTGATACGCAGTATTTT	CASSEAARDTQYF
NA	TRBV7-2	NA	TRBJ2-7	TGTGCCAGCAGCGAACAAGATTCCTACGAGCAGTACTTC	CASSEQDSYEQYF